What follows is one T cell receptor (beta chain) and its context. This specimen comes from a study of blood T cell repertoires in COVID-19. The V gene lost 1 base and the J gene lost 2 bases, with 5 bases spanning the gap. This CDR3 comprises 13 residues. Germline V gene data show CDR1 as MGHRA and CDR2 as YSYEKL. Profiling relied on immunoSEQ multiplex PCR, and the TCRdb table lists in-frame clones only, not all of them. In the table there are over 100,000 clones, roughly 92% of which are singletons. The chain recombines TRBV4-1 with TRBJ1-1, with D uncertain. Input material: peripheral blood. The sequence derives from a woman between 50 and 59 years old with COVID-19, enrolled during active disease. The CDR3 DNA reads as TGCGCCAGCAGCCAAGGTCGTAACACTGAAGCTTTCTTT. It encodes CASSQGRNTEAFF.